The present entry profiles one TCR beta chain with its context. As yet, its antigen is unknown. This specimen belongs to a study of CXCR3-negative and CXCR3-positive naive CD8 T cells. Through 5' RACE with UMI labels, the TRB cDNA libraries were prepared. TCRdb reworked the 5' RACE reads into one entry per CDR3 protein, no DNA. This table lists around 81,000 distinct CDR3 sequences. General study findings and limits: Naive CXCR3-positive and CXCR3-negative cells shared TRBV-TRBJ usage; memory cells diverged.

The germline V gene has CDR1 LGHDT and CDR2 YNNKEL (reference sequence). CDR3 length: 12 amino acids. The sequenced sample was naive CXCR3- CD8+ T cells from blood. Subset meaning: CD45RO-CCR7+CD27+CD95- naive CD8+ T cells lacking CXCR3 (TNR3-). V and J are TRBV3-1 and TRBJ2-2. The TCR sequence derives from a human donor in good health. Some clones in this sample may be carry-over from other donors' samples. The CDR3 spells CASSRGSGELFF.